A selection of T cell receptor beta chains follows, all from one sample in a study of yellow fever vaccine responses in identical twins. A single record per CDR3 protein comes from TCRdb applying MiXCR to the RT-PCR reads. The sample lists 30,000 to 35,000 distinct CDR3 sequences; about three fifths were seen once. Source: T cells from blood (PBMCs), unsorted or a sorted subset (not recorded which), taken before or after yellow fever vaccination (not recorded which). These TCRs come from a woman under 30 who received the yellow fever vaccine. Both conserved end residues are part of each CDR3. D genes are given only for firm matches. Size is omitted from some rows. Given values are once, few, many or a class for expanded clones.

d_call j_call v_call clone_size cdr3_nt cdr3_aa
NA TRBJ1-2 TRBV2 few TGTGCCAGCAGTGCGTCGGGCTATGGCTACACCTTC CASSASGYGYTF
NA TRBJ2-2 TRBV7-1 NA TGTGCCAGCAGCTCACCGCCGGTTACCGGGGAGCTGTTTTTT CASSSPPVTGELFF
NA TRBJ2-1 TRBV7-9 NA TGTGCCAGCAGCTTAGTTGCCGTCGGCGAGCAGTTCTTC CASSLVAVGEQFF
NA TRBJ1-3 TRBV29-1 NA TGCAGCGTCGCCGCCTCTGGAAACACCATATATTTT CSVAASGNTIYF
NA TRBJ2-3 TRBV18 few TGTGCCAGCTCATACACAGATACGCAGTATTTT CASSYTDTQYF
NA TRBJ1-2 TRBV2 few TGTGCCAGCAGTAACAGGGAGGGCGGCTACACCTTC CASSNREGGYTF
TRBD2 TRBJ2-7 TRBV29-1 NA TGCAGCGTTGCCAATCTAGCGGGAGGTTCCGAGCAGTACTTC CSVANLAGGSEQYF
NA TRBJ2-1 TRBV2 NA TGTGCCAGCAGTGAGCGACACCCGAGCTCCTACAATGAGCAGTTCTTC CASSERHPSSYNEQFF
TRBD1 TRBJ2-7 TRBV20-1 NA TGCAGTGCCCAGAGGGGGACAGCCTACGAGCAGTACTTC CSAQRGTAYEQYF
NA TRBJ2-7 TRBV7-6 NA TGTGCCAGCAGCTTAGATGGAAGCTCCTACGAGCAGTACTTC CASSLDGSSYEQYF
NA TRBJ1-5 TRBV19 few TGTGCCAGTATTTCGGGGGGCGTAGGAAATCAGCCCCAGCATTTT CASISGGVGNQPQHF
NA TRBJ2-1 TRBV18 NA TGTGCCAGCTCACCACGGCCCCCAGAGAATGAGCAGTTCTTC CASSPRPPENEQFF
NA TRBJ2-2 TRBV28 NA TGTGCCAGCAGTTTATGGGGGAGGACTAACACCGGGGAGCTGTTTTTT CASSLWGRTNTGELFF
TRBD1 TRBJ2-6 TRBV4-2 NA TGTGCCAGCAGCCAAGCGGGACAGGTTAGCTCTGGGCCCAACGTCCTGACTTTC CASSQAGQVSSGPNVLTF
NA TRBJ1-6 TRBV12-3/TRBV12-4 NA TGTGCCAGCAGAGCCCCGGCCGGGTCACCCCTCCACTTT CASRAPAGSPLHF
NA TRBJ1-6 TRBV11-3 few TGTGCCAGCAGCTTAGACCCGGCAGGGTATTCACCCCTCCACTTT CASSLDPAGYSPLHF
NA TRBJ2-1 TRBV29-1 NA TGCAGCGTTAGGCCAGCGGTCTACAGTGAGCAGTTCTTC CSVRPAVYSEQFF
NA TRBJ2-2 TRBV5-1 NA TGCGCCAGCAGCTTGGAACTAGCTGACACCGGGGAGCTGTTTTTT CASSLELADTGELFF
NA TRBJ2-3 TRBV28 NA TGTGCCAGCAGTTTAGAGGGGTTTAGCACAGATACGCAGTATTTT CASSLEGFSTDTQYF
NA TRBJ2-2 TRBV15 NA TGTGCCACCAGTCCTTACCGGCCCACCGGGGAGCTGTTTTTT CATSPYRPTGELFF